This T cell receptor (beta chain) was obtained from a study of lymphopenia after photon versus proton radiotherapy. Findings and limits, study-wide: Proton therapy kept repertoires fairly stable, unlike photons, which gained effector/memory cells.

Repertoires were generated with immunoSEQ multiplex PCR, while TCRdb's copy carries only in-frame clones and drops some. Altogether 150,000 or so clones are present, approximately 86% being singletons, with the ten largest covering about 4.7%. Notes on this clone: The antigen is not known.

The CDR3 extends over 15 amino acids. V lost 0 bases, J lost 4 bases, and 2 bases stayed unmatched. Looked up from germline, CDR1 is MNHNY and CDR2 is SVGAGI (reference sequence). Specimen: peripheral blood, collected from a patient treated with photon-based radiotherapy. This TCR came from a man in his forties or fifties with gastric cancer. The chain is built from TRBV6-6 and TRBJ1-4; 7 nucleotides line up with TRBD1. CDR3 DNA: TGTGCCAGCAGTTACTCAAGGGACAGTAATGAAAAACTGTTTTTT. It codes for CASSYSRDSNEKLFF.